What follows are 13 T cell receptor beta chains derived from one specimen sequenced in a study of response to subunit inactivated influenza vaccine. TCRdb re-derived calls from the RT-PCR reads in MiXCR, one entry per CDR3 protein. Counted here are more than 600,000 distinct CDR3 sequences, roughly 20% occurring once; the ten biggest clones make up 11%. Sequences were derived from PBMCs from blood, sampled 4 to 6 days after vaccination. The receptors stem from a middle-aged man who received an inactivated influenza vaccine.

The chain joins TRBV29-1 to TRBJ2-5, with D perhaps TRBD1 or TRBD2 (5 bases each). CDR3 length: 14 amino acids. V was trimmed by 0 bases and J by 4 bases, leaving 12 bases between them. Germline V gene sequence: CDR1 SQVTM, CDR2 ANQGSEA. CDR3 residues: CSVEDRGAGETQYF. The CDR3 region has the DNA TGCAGCGTTGAAGATCGGGGCGCGGGAGAGACCCAGTACTTC.

At least ten counts were recorded for this clonotype. This chain links TRBV27 with TRBJ1-1; possible D gene TRBD1, 5 bases. V was cut by 4 bases and J by 5 bases, with 17 bases left in between. The CDR3 spans 15 residues. CDR1 MNHEY and CDR2 SMNVEV come from the germline V gene (reference sequence). The CDR3 region is CASSSHAGGYTEAFF. CDR3 DNA: TGTGCCAGCAGTTCCCACGCGGGGGGTTATACTGAAGCTTTCTTT.

This clonotype was seen only a few times. This chain joins TRBV28 and TRBJ2-4; 13 nucleotides line up with TRBD2. The CDR3 extends over 15 amino acids. V lost 6 bases to trimming and J lost 9 bases; unmatched junction nucleotides: 8. CDR1 and CDR2 from the germline V gene are MDHEN and SYDVKM. The CDR3 DNA reads TGTGCCAGCAGCTCCGGGACTAGCGGGGTGCGCATTCAGTACTTC. Translated, it gives CASSSGTSGVRIQYF.

V is TRBV10-3 and J is TRBJ2-2, with D hard to call. This CDR3 has 16 residues. Germline lookup yields CDR1 ENHRY and CDR2 SYGVKD. Trimming shortened V by 6 bases and J by 4 bases, and 18 bases separated the two germline ends. The CDR3: CAIRESRGVGTGELFF. CDR3 DNA sequence: TGTGCCATCAGGGAATCTCGAGGCGTCGGCACCGGGGAGCTGTTTTTT.

This chain uses TRBV29-1 with TRBJ2-7; the D call may be TRBD1 or TRBD2 (5 bases each). Germline V gene sequence: CDR1 SQVTM, CDR2 ANQGSEA. V lost 2 bases, J lost 2 bases, and 13 bases lay in between. The CDR3 runs to 14 residues. DNA of the CDR3: TGCAGCGTTGAACTTCAACAGGAGGCCTACGAGCAGTACTTC. Translation: CSVELQQEAYEQYF.

The chain employs TRBV7-2 and TRBJ2-1, with 8 bases lining up with TRBD2. The CDR3 extends over 16 amino acids. Germline CDR1 SGHTA, CDR2 FQGNSA. V lost 2 bases, J lost 0 bases, and 3 bases stayed unmatched. CDR3 in DNA: TGTGCCAGCAGCTTACCCCGGGAGGGCTCCTACAATGAGCAGTTCTTC. This translates into CASSLPREGSYNEQFF.

This chain links TRBV7-9 with TRBJ1-1, with 8 bases fitting TRBD1. Per germline, CDR1 SEHNR and CDR2 FQNEAQ (reference sequence). Trimming cost V 4 bases and J 8 bases; bases outside gene matches: 12. CDR3 size: 15 residues. The CDR3 is CASSSRQGRSSEAFF. The CDR3 DNA reads as TGTGCCAGCAGCTCACGACAGGGGCGTTCGTCCGAAGCTTTCTTT.

The V call is TRBV12-3 or TRBV12-4, the J call TRBJ2-5, with a possible D match to TRBD2 (6 bases). V shed 4 bases and J shed 7 bases, with 16 bases lying between them. CDR3 length: 14 residues. The CDR3 DNA reads TGTGCCAGCAGTTCGCGGGACGGCCGTGGGACCCAGTACTTC. As protein: CASSSRDGRGTQYF.

The V gene is TRBV11-2, the J gene TRBJ2-1; 8 bases are shared with TRBD2. Germline values: CDR1 SGHAT, CDR2 FQNNGV. This CDR3 comprises 19 residues. Germline trimming cut 5 bases from V and 0 bases from J; bases unmatched to any gene: 15. CDR3 residues: CASSHNSLSGANSYNEQFF. CDR3 sequence (DNA): TGTGCCAGCAGCCATAATTCTCTTAGCGGGGCCAACTCCTACAATGAGCAGTTCTTC.

This clonotype was counted many times. J is TRBJ2-5 and V is TRBV6-5, with unresolved D. The germline gives CDR1 MNHEY, CDR2 SVGAGI. This CDR3 contains 14 residues. The V end lost 2 bases, the J end lost 2 bases, and 9 bases lay between the germline ends. This CDR3 is CASSYLAFQETQYF. CDR3 nucleotides: TGTGCCAGCAGTTACCTCGCATTTCAAGAGACCCAGTACTTC.

The gene calls are TRBV4-3 and TRBJ1-5, with D uncertain. There are 16 residues in the CDR3. The germline V and J ends were trimmed by 0 bases and 0 bases, with 9 bases remaining between them. CDR1 and CDR2 from the germline V gene are LGHNA and YSLEER. The CDR3 here is CASSQDPAHSNQPQHF. CDR3 DNA: TGCGCCAGCAGCCAAGATCCGGCACATAGCAATCAGCCCCAGCATTTT.

The chain combines TRBV12-3 or TRBV12-4 with TRBJ2-7; the D gene is possibly TRBD2 (6 bases). The germline V and J ends were trimmed by 4 bases and 0 bases, with 25 bases remaining between them. This CDR3 is 19 amino acids long. The CDR3 coding sequence is TGTGCCAGCAGTTCCCCGGAGGGTATAGCGGCTAGGAGCTCCTACGAGCAGTACTTC. This sequence encodes CASSSPEGIAARSSYEQYF.

The rearrangement uses TRBV5-6 and TRBJ2-7; possibly TRBD2 for D (6 bases). The CDR3 length is 14 residues. V was pared by 4 bases and J by 3 bases, with 14 bases between. Germline CDR1 reads SGHDT; CDR2 reads YYEEEE. CDR3 in amino acids: CASSVTGRLYEQYF. The DNA of the CDR3 is TGTGCCAGCAGCGTTACCGGGAGACTCTACGAGCAGTACTTC. The full variable domain, rest sourced from reference TRBV5-6 and TRBJ2-7, is DAGVTQSPTHLIKTRGQQVTLRCSPKSGHDTVSWYQQALGQGPQFIFQYYEEEERQRGNFPDRFSGHQFPNYSSELNVNALLLGDSALYLCASSVTGRLYEQYFGPGTRLTVT.